This T cell receptor beta chain was observed in a study of T-cell memory formation after mild COVID-19. The CDR3 has 14 amino acids. V lost 4 bases, J lost 8 bases, and 17 bases lay in between. Germline V gene sequence: CDR1 MGHRA, CDR2 YSYEKL. TCRdb reprocessed the 5' RACE reads via MiXCR and lists one record per CDR3 protein. Of roughly 58,000 distinct CDR3 sequences in the sample, 9% to 9.5% are singletons; the top ten hold roughly 1.2%. This clonotype was observed a few times. The TCR sequence derives from a young man who had mild COVID-19 (a few samples of this study predate the infection). Cell type and time point are not known. Source material: PBMCs or a T cell subset sorted from them (not recorded which). The chain recombines TRBV4-1 with TRBJ1-2, with D possibly being TRBD1 (5 bases). The CDR3 DNA reads as TGCGCCAGCAGCCGAGGGGACCCTGGGAGCGGCTACACCTTC. Encoded protein: CASSRGDPGSGYTF.